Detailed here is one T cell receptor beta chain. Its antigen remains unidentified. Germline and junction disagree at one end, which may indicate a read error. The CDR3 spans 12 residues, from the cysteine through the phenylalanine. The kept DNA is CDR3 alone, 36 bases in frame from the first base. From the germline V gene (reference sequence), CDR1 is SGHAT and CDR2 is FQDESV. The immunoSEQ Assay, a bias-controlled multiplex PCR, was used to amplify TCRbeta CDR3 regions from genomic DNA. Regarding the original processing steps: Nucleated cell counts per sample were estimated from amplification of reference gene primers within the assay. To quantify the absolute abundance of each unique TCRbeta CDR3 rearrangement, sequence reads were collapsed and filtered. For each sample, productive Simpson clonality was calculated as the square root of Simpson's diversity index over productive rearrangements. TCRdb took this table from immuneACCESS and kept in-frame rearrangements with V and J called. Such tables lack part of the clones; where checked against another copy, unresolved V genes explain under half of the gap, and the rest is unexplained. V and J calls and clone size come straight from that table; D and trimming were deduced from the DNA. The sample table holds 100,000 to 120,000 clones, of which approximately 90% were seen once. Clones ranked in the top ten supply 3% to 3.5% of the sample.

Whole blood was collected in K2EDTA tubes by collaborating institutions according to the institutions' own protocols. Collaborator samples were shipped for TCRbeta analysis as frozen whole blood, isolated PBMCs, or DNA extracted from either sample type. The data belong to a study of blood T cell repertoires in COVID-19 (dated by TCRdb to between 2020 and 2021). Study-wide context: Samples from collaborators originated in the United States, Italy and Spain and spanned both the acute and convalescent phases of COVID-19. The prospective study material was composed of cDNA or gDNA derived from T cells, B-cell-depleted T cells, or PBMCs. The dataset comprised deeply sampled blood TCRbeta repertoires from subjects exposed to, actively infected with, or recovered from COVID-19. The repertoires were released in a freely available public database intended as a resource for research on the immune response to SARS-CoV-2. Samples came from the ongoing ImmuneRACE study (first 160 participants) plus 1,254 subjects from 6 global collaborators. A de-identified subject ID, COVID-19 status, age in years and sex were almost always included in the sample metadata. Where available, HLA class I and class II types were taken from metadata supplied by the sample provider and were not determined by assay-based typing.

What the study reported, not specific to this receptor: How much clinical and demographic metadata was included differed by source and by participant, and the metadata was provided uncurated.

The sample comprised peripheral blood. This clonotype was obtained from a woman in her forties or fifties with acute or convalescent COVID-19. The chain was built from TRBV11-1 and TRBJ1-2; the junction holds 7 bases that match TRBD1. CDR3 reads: CASSLRTGTAHF. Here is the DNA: TGTGCCAGCAGCCTCAGGACAGGAACGGCTCACTTC. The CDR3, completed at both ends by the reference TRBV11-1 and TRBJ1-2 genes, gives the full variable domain EAEVAQSPRYKITEKSQAVAFWCDPISGHATLYWYRQILGQGPELLVQFQDESVVDDSQLPKDRFSAERLKGVDSTLKIQPAELGDSAMYLCASSLRTGTAHFGSGTRLTVV.